This T cell receptor (beta chain) was obtained from a study of glioma-infiltrating T cells after dendritic cell vaccination. CDR3 length equals 15 residues. V lost 6 bases and J lost 7; bases outside the gene matches: 10. CDR1 is MDHEN, CDR2 SYDVKM, per germline. Input was roughly 2.2 ug genomic DNA, or all available if less. Sequencing used immunoSEQ multiplex PCR; TCRdb keeps in-frame clones, though not all of them. The table records fewer than 100,000 clones, under 90% of them present only once. The V and J genes are TRBV28 and TRBJ1-4, with 8 bases lining up with TRBD1. This receptor was obtained from a human donor with glioblastoma. This specimen was blood, taken before dendritic cell vaccination. CDR3 sequence (DNA): TGTGCCAGCAGCCGCCCCGACAGGGGCGGTGAAAAACTGTTTTTT. Its protein product is CASSRPDRGGEKLFF.